These 6 T cell receptor beta chains came from one sample sequenced in a study of blood T cells in healthy people across ages. For the second PCR, which ran for roughly 6 to 12 cycles, a sample-barcoded 5' primer and a J-beta primer mix were used. Using its own MiXCR run on the 5' RACE reads, TCRdb lists one record per CDR3 protein. The sample comprises some 1.8 million distinct CDR3 sequences, about 39% of which are singletons, and approximately 22% rests with the top ten. Input material: blood. These receptors were obtained from a human donor in good health.

The chain recombines TRBV7-9 with TRBJ2-7; the D call may be TRBD1 or TRBD2 (5 bases each). The germline V gene has CDR1 SEHNR and CDR2 FQNEAQ (reference sequence). The CDR3 totals 15 residues. Trimming cost V 5 bases and J 0 bases, with 14 bases left between them. The DNA for the CDR3 is TGTGCCAGCAGCCGATTCTGGGGGAACTCCTACGAGCAGTACTTC. Its protein product is CASSRFWGNSYEQYF.

V usage is TRBV9 and J usage is TRBJ2-7, with D uncertain. From germline, CDR1 is SGDLS and CDR2 YYNGEE. V lost 0 bases, J lost 2 bases, and 12 bases lay in between. This CDR3 is built from 15 residues. CDR3 sequence: CASSVDQAGPYEQYF. DNA for the CDR3: TGTGCCAGCAGCGTAGATCAGGCAGGTCCCTACGAGCAGTACTTC.

J is TRBJ2-1 and V is TRBV3-1, with TRBD2 identical over 12 bases. V lost 3 bases and J lost 2; bases outside the gene matches: 5. There are 17 residues in the CDR3. Germline V gene lookup returns CDR1 LGHDT and CDR2 YNNKEL (reference sequence). The CDR3 here is CASSHQGTSGPYNEQFF. The CDR3 DNA reads as TGTGCCAGCAGCCACCAAGGGACTAGCGGGCCCTACAATGAGCAGTTCTTC.

This clonotype was seen more than once but under ten times. Sequence at one end of the junction differs from germline and may be a read error. The chain couples TRBV7-2 to TRBJ2-1; 7 bases map to TRBD2. In germline, CDR1 is SGHTA, CDR2 FQGNSA. This CDR3 has 13 residues. DNA of the CDR3: TGTGCCAGCAGGTTAGCGACTAGCCCTGAGCAGTTCTTC. Protein: CASRLATSPEQFF.

This clonotype was detected a few times. The CDR3 DNA reads as TGTGCTAGTGGTTTGCTCCCAATGAACACTGAAGCTTTCTTT. This encodes CASGLLPMNTEAFF. The chain couples TRBV12-5 to TRBJ1-1; D ambiguous. The length of the CDR3 is 14 residues. V dropped 2 bases and J dropped 0 bases, with 7 bases sitting between them. Germline V gene lookup returns CDR1 LGHNT and CDR2 FRNRAP.

The gene calls are TRBV7-2 and TRBJ2-1; 9 bases fit TRBD2. Germline V gives CDR1 SGHTA, CDR2 FQGNSA. There are 18 residues in the CDR3. With 6 bases clipped from V and 8 bases from J, the junction kept 20 bases outside the gene matches. This CDR3 is CASSQHLRGSGGIDEQFF. The CDR3 bases are TGTGCCAGCAGTCAACATCTCAGGGGGAGCGGGGGGATTGATGAGCAGTTCTTC.